The 4 T cell receptor beta chains in this list originate from one sample, sequenced in a study of T-cell memory formation after mild COVID-19. TCRdb recomputed calls from the 5' RACE reads with MiXCR, one row per CDR3 protein. Here the sample spans 150,000 or so distinct CDR3 sequences, around 25% being singletons. Sequences were obtained from PBMCs or a T cell subset sorted from them (not recorded which). The receptor source for this set is an adult woman who had mild COVID-19 (a few samples of this study predate the infection). Cell type and time point are not known.

This chain connects TRBV27 to TRBJ2-2, with 9 bases lining up with TRBD2. CDR1 is MNHEY, CDR2 SMNVEV, per germline (reference sequence). CDR3 size: 15 residues. The V and J ends lost 8 bases and 6 bases, in that order; junction bases with no gene match: 10. CDR3 DNA sequence: TGTGCCAGCCGTATAGCGGGAGTCCCCGCCGGGGAGCTGTTTTTT. It yields the protein CASRIAGVPAGELFF.

This chain links TRBV7-8 with TRBJ1-5; unclear D gene. There are 15 residues in the CDR3. Germline V lookup: CDR1 SGHVS, CDR2 FQNEAQ. V lost 2 bases to trimming and J lost 0 bases, with 8 bases between them. For the CDR3, the DNA is TGTGCCAGCAGCTTAAATAGCGGTAGCAATCAGCCCCAGCATTTT. It yields the protein CASSLNSGSNQPQHF. The complete variable domain, with remaining parts taken from reference TRBV7-8 and TRBJ1-5, reads GAGVSQSPRYKVAKRGQDVALRCDPISGHVSLFWYQQALGQGPEFLTYFQNEAQLDKSGLPSDRFFAERPEGSVSTLKIQRTQQEDSAVYLCASSLNSGSNQPQHFGDGTRLSIL.

This clonotype was observed a few times. The J gene is TRBJ2-3, the V gene TRBV27, with D tentatively TRBD2 (6 bases). The germline V gene encodes CDR1 MNHEY and CDR2 SMNVEV (reference sequence). This CDR3 has 15 amino acids. The ends were cut back, 2 bases at V and 2 bases at J, with 11 bases in the middle. The CDR3 sequence: CASSLGAGLTDTQYF. Here the CDR3 DNA reads TGTGCCAGCAGTTTAGGTGCGGGACTCACAGATACGCAGTATTTT.

The genes are TRBV7-9 and TRBJ1-5; 10 bases map to TRBD1. The CDR3 length is 15 residues. After removal of 3 bases from V and 4 bases from J, the junction contained 3 bases not matched to a gene. Per the germline V gene, CDR1 is SEHNR and CDR2 is FQNEAQ (reference sequence). The CDR3 DNA reads as TGTGCCAGCAGCTTGGGGGGACAGGGGAATCAGCCCCAGCATTTT. It yields the protein CASSLGGQGNQPQHF. The full variable domain, with the rest looked up from reference TRBV7-9 and TRBJ1-5, is DTGVSQNPRHKITKRGQNVTFRCDPISEHNRLYWYRQTLGQGPEFLTYFQNEAQLEKSRLLSDRFSAERPKGSFSTLEIQRTEQGDSAMYLCASSLGGQGNQPQHFGDGTRLSIL.